The 14 T cell receptor beta chains in this list originate from one sample, sequenced in a study of CD8 T cells in Susac syndrome. The RNA input was roughly 0.45 to 1 ug, and it was reverse transcribed with random hexamers. One entry per CDR3 protein results from TCRdb running MiXCR on the immunoSEQ multiplex PCR reads. Here the sample spans 150,000 or so distinct CDR3 sequences, about 91% being singletons. Material: CD4+ T cells from PBMCs. Receptor source: a human donor in good health.

V usage is TRBV2 and J usage is TRBJ2-1; 12 bases line up with TRBD2. Trimming took 5 bases from V and 5 from J; bases not matched to a gene: 1. CDR1 and CDR2 (germline): SNHLY, FYNNEI. The length of the CDR3 is 14 residues. The CDR3 sequence: CASSWTSGDNEQFF. Here the CDR3 DNA reads TGTGCCAGCAGTTGGACTAGCGGGGACAATGAGCAGTTCTTC.

The V gene is TRBV3-1, the J gene TRBJ2-1, with 10 positions matching TRBD2. CDR1 is LGHDT, CDR2 YNNKEL, per germline (reference sequence). V shed 1 base, J shed 9 bases, and the junction held 12 bases outside the gene matches. The CDR3 is 17 amino acids. The CDR3 here is CASSQGASGGKVSEQFF. Here the CDR3 DNA reads TGTGCCAGCAGCCAAGGAGCTAGCGGGGGAAAGGTGAGTGAGCAGTTCTTC.

J is TRBJ2-4 and V is TRBV5-1, with 13 bases fitting TRBD2. V lost 2 bases, J lost 8 bases, and 7 bases stayed unmatched. This CDR3 is 16 amino acids long. Germline CDR1 is SGHRS and CDR2 is YFSETQ. CDR3 coding DNA: TGCGCCAGCAGCTTTGGACTAGCGGGAGCGAATGACATTCAGTACTTC. It encodes CASSFGLAGANDIQYF.

The chain couples TRBV2 to TRBJ1-2, with D possibly TRBD1 on 6 matching bases. The CDR3 consists of 14 residues. Trimming removed 0 bases at V and 8 bases at J, with 13 bases between. Germline assignment: CDR1 SNHLY and CDR2 FYNNEI. Here the CDR3 reads CASSEAGALIGYTF. The CDR3 DNA reads TGTGCCAGCAGTGAAGCGGGGGCACTAATCGGCTACACCTTC.

The V and J genes are TRBV7-3 and TRBJ2-2; D is unresolved. Trimming shortened V by 2 bases and J by 3 bases, and 7 bases separated the two germline ends. The CDR3 sequence is 14 residues long. Germline CDR1 reads SGHTA; CDR2 reads FQGTGA. The chain's CDR3 is CASSLGGDTGELFF. As DNA, the CDR3 is TGTGCCAGCAGCTTAGGTGGGGACACCGGGGAGCTGTTTTTT.

The gene calls are TRBV4-2 and TRBJ2-3, with 14 bases lining up with TRBD2. From germline, CDR1 is LGHNA and CDR2 YNFKEQ. The CDR3 length is 18 residues. V trimming: 1 base; J trimming: 3 bases; junction bases outside the gene matches: 6. CDR3 protein: CASSQVGTSGRSTDTQYF. CDR3 nucleotides: TGTGCCAGCAGCCAAGTAGGGACTAGCGGGAGATCGACAGATACGCAGTATTTT.

This clonotype is a singleton in its sample. J is TRBJ2-3 and V is TRBV6-1, with D maybe TRBD2 (6 bases). The V and J ends lost 7 bases and 5 bases respectively, with 13 bases between them. CDR3 length: 13 amino acids. Germline assignment: CDR1 MNHNS and CDR2 SASEGT. CDR3 in amino acids: CASTRLDGDTQYF. In DNA, the CDR3 is TGTGCCAGCACCCGACTAGACGGAGATACGCAGTATTTT.

This chain uses TRBV10-3 with TRBJ2-7, with 7 bases identical to TRBD1. The junction had 8 bases not matched to a gene; V was cut back by 9 bases and J by 6 bases. This CDR3 contains 12 residues. Germline CDR1 reads ENHRY; CDR2 reads SYGVKD. As DNA, the CDR3 is TGTGCCATTGGGACAGCGTACGGCGAGCAGTACTTC. It yields the protein CAIGTAYGEQYF.

V and J are TRBV12-3 or TRBV12-4 and TRBJ1-1, with D perhaps matching TRBD1 (5 bases). The CDR3 sequence is 15 residues long. V dropped 3 bases and J dropped 4 bases, with 15 bases sitting between them. This CDR3 is CASSLGLRGFTEAFF. CDR3 bases: TGTGCCAGCAGTTTGGGCCTGAGGGGTTTCACTGAAGCTTTCTTT.

The genes are TRBV27 and TRBJ1-4; D is perhaps TRBD1 (5 bases). With 7 bases removed from V and 7 bases from J, the gap between germline ends came to 13 bases. CDR3 length: 13 residues. Germline CDR1 MNHEY, CDR2 SMNVEV (reference sequence). The CDR3 sequence is CASTSLGVEKLFF. DNA of the CDR3: TGTGCCAGCACCTCTTTAGGGGTTGAAAAACTGTTTTTT.

V is TRBV9 and J is TRBJ1-5, with 9 bases matching TRBD1. Unmatched junction bases numbered 8, after V lost 1 base and J lost 0 bases. Germline CDR1 SGDLS, CDR2 YYNGEE. This CDR3 is built from 18 residues. CDR3 in amino acids: CASSVSRDRAHSNQPQHF. The CDR3 DNA reads as TGTGCCAGCAGCGTATCACGGGACAGGGCGCATAGCAATCAGCCCCAGCATTTT.

This clonotype was picked up one time. The chain carries TRBV18 and TRBJ1-5; TRBD1 agrees at 7 bases. With V trimmed by 6 bases and J by 1 base, 12 bases remained unmatched. The CDR3 loop spans 17 amino acids. The V gene's germline CDR1 is KGHSH and CDR2 LQKENI. The CDR3 region is CASSRTGAGGSNQPQHF. The CDR3 DNA follows: TGTGCCAGCTCCCGAACAGGGGCCGGTGGGAGCAATCAGCCCCAGCATTTT.

The V call is TRBV10-3, the J call TRBJ1-3; 9 positions match TRBD1. The CDR3 totals 16 residues. The V segment lost 3 bases and the J segment 1 base; nucleotides outside the gene matches: 4. The germline V gene has CDR1 ENHRY and CDR2 SYGVKD. The CDR3 loop reads CAISDPGQGSGNTIYF. CDR3 nucleotides: TGTGCCATCAGTGACCCGGGACAGGGATCTGGAAACACCATATATTTT.

This clonotype was counted between two and nine times. The CDR3 DNA sequence: TGTGCCAGCTCATCTAGCACAGATACGCAGTATTTT. It codes for CASSSSTDTQYF. The chain couples TRBV7-9 to TRBJ2-3; D is undetermined. This CDR3 comprises 12 residues. Trimming stripped 8 bases from V and 0 bases from J, with 6 bases between. Germline CDR1 and CDR2: SEHNR and FQNEAQ (reference sequence).